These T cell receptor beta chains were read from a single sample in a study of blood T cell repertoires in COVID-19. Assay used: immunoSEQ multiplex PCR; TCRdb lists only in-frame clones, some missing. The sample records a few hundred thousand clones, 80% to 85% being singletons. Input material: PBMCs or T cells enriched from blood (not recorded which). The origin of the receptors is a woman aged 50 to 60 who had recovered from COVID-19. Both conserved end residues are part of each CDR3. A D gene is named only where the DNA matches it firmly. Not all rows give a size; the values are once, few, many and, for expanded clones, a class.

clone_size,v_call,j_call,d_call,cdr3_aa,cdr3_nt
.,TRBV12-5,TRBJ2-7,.,CASGLSSYEQYF,TGTGCTAGTGGTTTGTCGTCCTACGAGCAGTACTTC
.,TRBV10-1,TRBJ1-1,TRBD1,CASSAQTGVEPRETEAFF,TGCGCCAGCAGTGCCCAGACAGGGGTCGAACCCCGGGAGACTGAAGCTTTCTTT
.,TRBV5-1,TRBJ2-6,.,CASSSPDTSGANVLTF,TGCGCCAGCAGCTCACCTGACACCTCTGGGGCCAACGTCCTGACTTTC
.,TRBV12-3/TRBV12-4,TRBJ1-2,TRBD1,CASSLAGGGGYTF,TGTGCCAGCAGTTTGGCAGGGGGCGGTGGCTACACCTTC
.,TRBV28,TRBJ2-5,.,CASSSASGTLKETQYF,TGTGCCAGCAGCTCAGCCTCCGGGACTCTAAAAGAGACCCAGTACTTC
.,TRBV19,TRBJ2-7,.,CASSTSSYEQYF,TGTGCCAGTAGTACGAGCTCCTACGAGCAGTACTTC
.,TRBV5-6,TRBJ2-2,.,CASSLAGGAQNTGELFF,TGTGCCAGCAGCTTGGCTGGGGGGGCGCAGAACACCGGGGAGCTGTTTTTT
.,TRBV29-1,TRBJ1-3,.,CSVAFGDTKGNTIYF,TGCAGCGTTGCTTTTGGAGACACCAAGGGGAACACCATATATTTT
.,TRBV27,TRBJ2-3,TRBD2,CASSSIAGTDTQYF,TGTGCCAGCAGTTCAATAGCGGGGACAGATACGCAGTATTTT
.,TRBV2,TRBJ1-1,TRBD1,CASSILVTGQKNTEAFF,TGTGCCAGCTCCATCCTTGTAACGGGACAGAAGAACACTGAAGCTTTCTTT
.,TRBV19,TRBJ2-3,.,CASSPQRVRTDTQYF,TGTGCCAGTAGTCCCCAGAGGGTTCGCACAGATACGCAGTATTTT
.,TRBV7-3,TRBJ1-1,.,CASSPGRENTEAFF,TGTGCCAGCAGCCCGGGAAGGGAGAACACTGAAGCTTTCTTT
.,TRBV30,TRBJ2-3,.,CAWSVTSTDTQYF,TGTGCCTGGAGTGTAACTAGCACAGATACGCAGTATTTT
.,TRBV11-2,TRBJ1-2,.,CASSSTGLGYGYTF,TGTGCCAGCAGCTCTACAGGGTTAGGGTATGGCTACACCTTC
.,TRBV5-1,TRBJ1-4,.,CASSSGRGNEKLFF,TGCGCCAGCAGCTCGGGTCGGGGTAATGAAAAACTGTTTTTT
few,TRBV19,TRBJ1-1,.,CASSRRERGTEAFF,TGTGCCAGTAGTCGCAGGGAACGAGGAACTGAAGCTTTCTTT
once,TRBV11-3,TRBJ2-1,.,CASSLDGPREQFF,TGTGCCAGCAGCTTAGATGGGCCCCGCGAGCAGTTCTTC
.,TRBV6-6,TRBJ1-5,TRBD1,CASSRSTGVDGNQPQHF,TGTGCCAGCAGTCGATCGACAGGGGTGGATGGCAATCAGCCCCAGCATTTT